This T cell receptor beta chain was observed in a study of blood T cell repertoires in COVID-19. As for the study in general: The study drew acute and convalescent COVID-19 samples from the United States, Italy and Spain. T cells, B-cell-depleted T cells, or PBMCs provided the cDNA or gDNA that served as material.

The method was immunoSEQ multiplex PCR; TCRdb's version includes in-frame clones alone and lacks a portion of them. The sample contains more than 150,000 clones, roughly 80% of which appear only once. Germline CDR1 MDHEN, CDR2 SYDVKM. CDR3 length: 14 amino acids. V lost 5 bases to trimming and J lost 4 bases; unmatched junction nucleotides: 2. The V and J genes are TRBV28 and TRBJ1-5; 10 positions agree with TRBD1. The sample was peripheral blood. This clonotype originated in a man in his 60s with acute or convalescent COVID-19. The CDR3 spells CASSPGQGNQPQHF. The CDR3 DNA follows: TGTGCCAGCAGTCCGGGACAGGGGAATCAGCCCCAGCATTTT.